A selection of T cell receptor beta chains follows, all from one sample in a study of blood T cells in healthy people across ages. MiXCR was run by TCRdb on the 5' RACE reads, yielding one entry per CDR3 protein. The sample has roughly 1,800,000 distinct CDR3 sequences; approximately 50% are singletons. Sequencing was performed on blood. These receptors originate from a woman in her forties in good health. Each CDR3 is given with its conserved first and last residue. A D gene is named only where the DNA matches it firmly. Clone size is stated in some rows and not others, as once, few, many or a class when expanded.

V	J	size	D	CDR3	DNA
TRBV20-1	TRBJ2-5	NA	NA	CSARGSGLGEQYF	TGCAGTGCTAGAGGAAGCGGGCTGGGGGAGCAGTACTTC
TRBV11-2	TRBJ1-2	NA	NA	CASSPLGRSNYGYTF	TGTGCCAGCAGCCCCCTCGGGCGGAGTAACTATGGCTACACCTTC
TRBV5-1	TRBJ1-1	NA	NA	CASSLEPGNTEAFF	TGCGCCAGCAGCTTAGAACCGGGGAACACTGAAGCTTTCTTT
TRBV3-1	TRBJ2-1	few	NA	CASSQDSSPYNEQFF	TGTGCCAGCAGCCAAGACAGTTCTCCCTACAATGAGCAGTTCTTC
TRBV27	TRBJ2-3	NA	TRBD2	CASSPRTSGDQFTDTQYF	TGTGCCAGCAGTCCGCGGACTAGCGGGGATCAATTCACAGATACGCAGTATTTT
TRBV15	TRBJ2-7	few	NA	CATSRGLDSSYEQYF	TGTGCCACCAGCAGAGGTTTGGACAGCTCGTACGAGCAGTACTTC
TRBV28	TRBJ2-7	NA	TRBD1	CASSFTGGWYEQYF	TGTGCCAGCAGTTTTACAGGGGGCTGGTACGAGCAGTACTTC
TRBV15	TRBJ2-1	NA	NA	CATSRHQGGTDEQFF	TGTGCCACCAGCAGACATCAAGGAGGGACCGATGAGCAGTTCTTC
TRBV6-2/TRBV6-3	TRBJ2-5	few	NA	CASSATGRQETQYF	TGTGCCAGCAGTGCGACAGGTCGCCAAGAGACCCAGTACTTC
TRBV6-2/TRBV6-3	TRBJ2-7	NA	NA	CASTPAGRSSYEQYF	TGTGCCAGCACCCCGGCAGGGAGGTCCTCCTACGAGCAGTACTTC
TRBV7-2	TRBJ2-4	NA	TRBD2	CASSLGGGSVAKNIQYF	TGTGCCAGCAGCTTAGGGGGGGGTAGTGTAGCCAAAAACATTCAGTACTTC
TRBV4-2	TRBJ2-4	few	NA	CASSPTFGIPVDKNIQYF	TGTGCCAGCAGCCCTACCTTTGGGATCCCCGTTGACAAAAACATTCAGTACTTC
TRBV7-2	TRBJ1-4	few	NA	CASSSPNNEKLFF	TGTGCCAGCAGCTCCCCAAACAATGAAAAACTGTTTTTT
TRBV5-4	TRBJ2-3	NA	TRBD1	CGSKGMGQALTDTQYF	TGTGGCAGCAAAGGGATGGGACAGGCGCTGACAGATACGCAGTATTTT
TRBV29-1	TRBJ1-2	many	NA	CSVVNRVVGGYTF	TGCAGCGTTGTAAACAGGGTGGTTGGTGGCTACACCTTC
TRBV7-2	TRBJ2-1	NA	TRBD2	CASKTSGYNEQFF	TGTGCCAGCAAGACTAGCGGCTACAATGAGCAGTTCTTC
TRBV7-9	TRBJ2-6	NA	NA	CASSFPRDSYRQSGANVLTF	TGTGCCAGCAGCTTCCCACGGGACTCCTACCGGCAGTCTGGGGCCAACGTCCTGACTTTC
TRBV6-5	TRBJ2-5	many	TRBD2	CAIRSGGNQETQYF	TGTGCCATCCGTAGCGGGGGAAACCAAGAGACCCAGTACTTC
TRBV20-1	TRBJ2-7	few	NA	CSARVPGGIYSYEQYF	TGCAGTGCTAGAGTTCCTGGGGGGATTTATTCCTACGAGCAGTACTTC
TRBV24-1	TRBJ1-6	NA	NA	CATSGTGGSPLHF	TGTGCCACCAGTGGGACCGGCGGTTCACCCCTCCACTTT
TRBV25-1	TRBJ2-3	many	NA	CASSESFTQYF	TGTGCCAGCAGTGAATCCTTTACGCAGTATTTT
TRBV20-1	TRBJ2-1	NA	NA	CSAREGVYEQFF	TGCAGTGCTAGAGAAGGGGTCTATGAGCAGTTCTTC
TRBV9	TRBJ2-7	few	TRBD2	CASSSLAGDAEQYF	TGTGCCAGCAGCTCGCTAGCGGGGGACGCCGAGCAGTACTTC
TRBV5-5	TRBJ1-2	NA	TRBD1	CASSRPSTGANCGYTF	TGTGCCAGCAGCCGTCCTAGTACAGGGGCCAACTGTGGCTACACCTTC
TRBV7-2	TRBJ2-5	NA	NA	CASSPRSTEETQYF	TGTGCCAGCAGCCCCCGTTCTACGGAAGAGACCCAGTACTTC
TRBV7-2	TRBJ2-1	NA	TRBD2	CASSLRSSGERSAGEQFF	TGTGCCAGCAGCTTAAGGTCTAGCGGGGAAAGGTCGGCCGGTGAGCAGTTCTTC
TRBV6-5	TRBJ1-1	NA	NA	CASTPEGRNTEAFF	TGTGCCAGCACACCCGAAGGGAGGAACACTGAAGCTTTCTTT
TRBV14	TRBJ2-5	few	TRBD1	CASSHRGLMETQYF	TGTGCCAGCAGCCACAGGGGGCTAATGGAGACCCAGTACTTC
TRBV5-5	TRBJ2-1	NA	NA	CASSLSYRVGSSYNEQFF	TGTGCCAGCAGCTTGTCGTATCGCGTGGGGAGCTCCTACAATGAGCAGTTCTTC
TRBV11-2	TRBJ2-3	once	TRBD1	CASSFGKQGSTDTQYF	TGTGCCAGCAGCTTTGGGAAACAGGGGAGCACAGATACGCAGTATTTT
TRBV20-1	TRBJ2-3	few	NA	CSARDTTDTQYF	TGCAGTGCTAGAGATACTACAGATACGCAGTATTTT
TRBV10-3	TRBJ2-3	few	TRBD1	CASGQGVSTDTQYF	TGTGCCAGCGGACAGGGGGTATCGACAGATACGCAGTATTTT
TRBV7-9	TRBJ1-1	NA	NA	CASSSFLVGEAFF	TGTGCCAGCAGCTCCTTTTTGGTGGGGGAAGCTTTCTTT
TRBV5-1	TRBJ1-2	NA	NA	CASSLAGGLSDGYTF	TGCGCCAGCAGCTTGGCCGGTGGGTTAAGTGATGGCTACACCTTC
TRBV20-1	TRBJ1-2	NA	TRBD1	CSAGTGSGGYTF	TGCAGTGCTGGGACAGGGTCGGGTGGCTACACCTTC
TRBV7-3	TRBJ2-6	few	NA	CASSLMGRGRLSHGANVLTF	TGTGCCAGCAGCTTAATGGGTAGGGGCAGACTCTCTCATGGGGCCAACGTCCTGACTTTC
TRBV20-1	TRBJ2-1	few	NA	CSGADGQIVYNEQFF	TGCAGTGGAGCCGACGGACAGATAGTCTACAATGAGCAGTTCTTC
TRBV20-1	TRBJ2-7	few	TRBD1	CSAGTASSYEQYF	TGCAGTGCTGGGACAGCGAGCTCCTACGAGCAGTACTTC
TRBV20-1	TRBJ2-3	NA	NA	CSASLPGNTDTQYF	TGCAGTGCTAGTCTGCCCGGGAACACAGATACGCAGTATTTT
TRBV20-1	TRBJ2-1	NA	TRBD2	CSARSSPLAGSYNEQFF	TGCAGTGCTAGATCCTCACCATTAGCGGGCTCCTACAATGAGCAGTTCTTC
TRBV11-2	TRBJ2-7	NA	NA	CASSLTRGWDTHYEQYF	TGTGCCAGCAGTCTTACACGTGGCTGGGACACCCACTACGAGCAGTACTTC
TRBV7-2	TRBJ2-7	NA	TRBD1	CASSSPQGASSYNEQYF	TGTGCCAGCAGCTCGCCCCAGGGGGCGAGCTCCTACAATGAGCAGTACTTC
TRBV6-1	TRBJ2-1	few	NA	CASRPEGGSYNEQFF	TGTGCCAGCAGGCCCGAGGGCGGTTCCTACAATGAGCAGTTCTTC
TRBV28	TRBJ2-6	few	NA	CASIPGGGSGANVLTF	TGTGCCAGCATCCCAGGGGGGGGCAGTGGGGCCAACGTCCTGACTTTC
TRBV11-2	TRBJ2-6	few	NA	CASSLKVSGGSGANVLTF	TGTGCCAGCAGCTTAAAAGTCAGCGGAGGCTCTGGGGCCAACGTCCTGACTTTC
TRBV11-2	TRBJ2-5	NA	NA	CASTGGGLGQEETQYF	TGTGCCAGCACTGGCGGCGGATTAGGTCAGGAGGAGACCCAGTACTTC
TRBV11-2	TRBJ1-1	NA	NA	CASRLGGTNTEAFF	TGTGCCAGCCGACTGGGGGGGACGAACACTGAAGCTTTCTTT
TRBV4-1	TRBJ1-5	few	TRBD1	CASSQDAGQGSNQPQHF	TGCGCCAGCAGCCAAGATGCCGGACAGGGTAGCAATCAGCCCCAGCATTTT
TRBV7-2	TRBJ2-3	NA	NA	CASSPTGPADTQYF	TGTGCCAGCAGCCCCACGGGGCCCGCAGATACGCAGTATTTT
TRBV5-1	TRBJ2-1	few	NA	CASSLGAAIDNEQFF	TGCGCCAGCAGCTTGGGGGCTGCTATCGACAATGAGCAGTTCTTC
TRBV4-3	TRBJ1-4	many	NA	CASSQEGRGNEKLFF	TGCGCCAGCAGCCAAGAGGGCAGGGGTAACGAAAAACTGTTTTTT
TRBV29-1	TRBJ1-2	NA	NA	CSVEGSGGGYTF	TGCAGCGTTGAAGGTTCGGGGGGTGGCTACACCTTC
TRBV29-1	TRBJ2-1	few	NA	CSVEESGFNEQFF	TGCAGCGTTGAAGAAAGCGGGTTCAATGAGCAGTTCTTC